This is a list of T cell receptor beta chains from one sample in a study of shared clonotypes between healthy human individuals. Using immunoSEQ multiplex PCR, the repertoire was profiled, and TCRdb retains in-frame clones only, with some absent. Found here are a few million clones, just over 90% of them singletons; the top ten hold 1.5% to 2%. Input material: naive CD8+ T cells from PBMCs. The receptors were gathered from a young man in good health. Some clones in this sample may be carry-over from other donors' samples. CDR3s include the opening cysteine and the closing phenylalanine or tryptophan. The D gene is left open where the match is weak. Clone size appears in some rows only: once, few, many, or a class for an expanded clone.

cdr3_aa: CASSLTGTSGPDLYF
cdr3_nt: TGTGCCAGCTCACTCACCGGGACTAGCGGCCCTGATCTTTACTTC
v_call: TRBV18
clone_size: NA
d_call: TRBD2
j_call: TRBJ2-7

cdr3_aa: CASSLSGSHYNEQFF
cdr3_nt: TGTGCCAGCAGCTTGAGCGGGAGCCACTACAATGAGCAGTTCTTC
v_call: TRBV7-9
clone_size: NA
d_call: TRBD2
j_call: TRBJ2-1

cdr3_aa: CASSTRQGALENEQFF
cdr3_nt: TGTGCCAGCAGCACGCGACAGGGGGCTTTGGAGAATGAGCAGTTCTTC
v_call: TRBV7-9
clone_size: NA
d_call: TRBD1
j_call: TRBJ2-1

cdr3_aa: CATSRSGPNEKLFF
cdr3_nt: TGTGCCACCAGCAGGTCCGGTCCCAATGAAAAACTGTTTTTT
v_call: TRBV15
clone_size: few
d_call: NA
j_call: TRBJ1-4

cdr3_aa: CASSQEGRGLGEKLFF
cdr3_nt: TGCGCCAGCAGCCAAGAGGGACGGGGTCTCGGTGAAAAACTGTTTTTT
v_call: TRBV4-1
clone_size: once
d_call: NA
j_call: TRBJ1-4

cdr3_aa: CATSPTRREGHEQFF
cdr3_nt: TGTGCCACCAGCCCCACACGGCGGGAGGGCCATGAGCAGTTCTTC
v_call: TRBV15
clone_size: NA
d_call: TRBD2
j_call: TRBJ2-1

cdr3_aa: CASSLTWTSGGGEQFF
cdr3_nt: TGCGCCAGCAGCCTAACCTGGACTAGCGGGGGAGGGGAGCAGTTCTTC
v_call: TRBV5-1
clone_size: NA
d_call: TRBD2
j_call: TRBJ2-1

cdr3_aa: CASSFAAYYGYTF
cdr3_nt: TGTGCCAGCAGTTTTGCAGCATACTATGGCTACACCTTC
v_call: TRBV28
clone_size: NA
d_call: NA
j_call: TRBJ1-2

cdr3_aa: CASSSPSAGPLHNYGYTF
cdr3_nt: TGTGCCAGCAGCTCTCCTTCGGCAGGGCCCTTACATAACTATGGCTACACCTTC
v_call: TRBV28
clone_size: NA
d_call: NA
j_call: TRBJ1-2

cdr3_aa: CASSETGGPFEQFF
cdr3_nt: TGCGCCAGCAGTGAGACGGGAGGGCCGTTTGAGCAGTTCTTC
v_call: TRBV10-2
clone_size: NA
d_call: TRBD2
j_call: TRBJ2-1

cdr3_aa: CASSPGAGNTEAFF
cdr3_nt: TGTGCCAGCAGCCCCGGGGCAGGGAACACTGAAGCTTTCTTT
v_call: TRBV7-9
clone_size: NA
d_call: NA
j_call: TRBJ1-1

cdr3_aa: CASSSGTGRSYEQYF
cdr3_nt: TGTGCCAGCAGCTCCGGGACAGGACGATCCTACGAGCAGTACTTC
v_call: TRBV11-2
clone_size: NA
d_call: TRBD1
j_call: TRBJ2-7

cdr3_aa: CASSLRVREGTDTQYF
cdr3_nt: TGTGCCAGCAGCTTGCGTGTGCGGGAGGGCACAGATACGCAGTATTTT
v_call: TRBV5-4
clone_size: NA
d_call: TRBD2
j_call: TRBJ2-3

cdr3_aa: CASGSLGTAYGYTF
cdr3_nt: TGTGCTAGTGGTTCACTCGGGACCGCCTATGGCTACACCTTC
v_call: TRBV12-5
clone_size: NA
d_call: NA
j_call: TRBJ1-2

cdr3_aa: CASRQDRRGGYTF
cdr3_nt: TGTGCCAGCCGACAGGACAGGAGGGGTGGCTACACCTTC
v_call: TRBV5-6
clone_size: NA
d_call: TRBD1
j_call: TRBJ1-2

cdr3_aa: CASSQKGGQVSYEQYF
cdr3_nt: TGCGCCAGCAGCCAAAAGGGGGGACAGGTCTCCTACGAGCAGTACTTC
v_call: TRBV4-1
clone_size: NA
d_call: TRBD1
j_call: TRBJ2-7

cdr3_aa: CASSKASAGELFF
cdr3_nt: TGTGCCAGCAGCAAAGCTTCAGCCGGGGAGCTGTTTTTT
v_call: TRBV21-1
clone_size: NA
d_call: NA
j_call: TRBJ2-2

cdr3_aa: CASSSRSAGPAQYF
cdr3_nt: TGTGCCAGCAGTTCTCGTAGCGCCGGGCCGGCGCAGTATTTT
v_call: TRBV6-6
clone_size: once
d_call: NA
j_call: TRBJ2-3